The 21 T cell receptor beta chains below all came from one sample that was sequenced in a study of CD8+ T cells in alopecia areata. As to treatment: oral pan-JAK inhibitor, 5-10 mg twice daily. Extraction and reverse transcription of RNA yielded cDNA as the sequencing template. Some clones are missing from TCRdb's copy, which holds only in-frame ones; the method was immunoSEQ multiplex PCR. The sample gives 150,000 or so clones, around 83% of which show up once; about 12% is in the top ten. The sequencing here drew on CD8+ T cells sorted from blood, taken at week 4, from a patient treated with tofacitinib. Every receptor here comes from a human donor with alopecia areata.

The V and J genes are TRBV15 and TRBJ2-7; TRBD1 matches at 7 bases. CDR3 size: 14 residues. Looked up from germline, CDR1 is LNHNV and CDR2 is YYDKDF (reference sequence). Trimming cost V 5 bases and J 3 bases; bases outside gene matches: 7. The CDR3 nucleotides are TGTGCCACCAGCGGCGGGCGACAGGGCTACGAGCAGTACTTC. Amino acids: CATSGGRQGYEQYF.

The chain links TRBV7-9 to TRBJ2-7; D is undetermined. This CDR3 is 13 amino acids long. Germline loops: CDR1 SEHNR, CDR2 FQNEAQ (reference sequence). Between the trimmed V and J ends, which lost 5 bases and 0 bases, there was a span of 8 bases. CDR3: CASSPESSYEQYF. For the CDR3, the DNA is TGTGCCAGCAGCCCCGAGAGCTCCTACGAGCAGTACTTC.

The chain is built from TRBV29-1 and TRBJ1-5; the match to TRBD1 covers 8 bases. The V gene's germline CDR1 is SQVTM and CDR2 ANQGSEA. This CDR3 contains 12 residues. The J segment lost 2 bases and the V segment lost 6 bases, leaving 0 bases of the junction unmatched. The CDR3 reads CSVQGGNQPQHF. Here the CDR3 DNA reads TGCAGCGTACAGGGGGGCAATCAGCCCCAGCATTTT. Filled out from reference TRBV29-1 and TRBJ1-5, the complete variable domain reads SAVISQKPSRDICQRGTSLTIQCQVDSQVTMMFWYRQQPGQSLTLIATANQGSEATYESGFVIDKFPISRPNLTFSTLTVSNMSPEDSSIYLCSVQGGNQPQHFGDGTRLSIL.

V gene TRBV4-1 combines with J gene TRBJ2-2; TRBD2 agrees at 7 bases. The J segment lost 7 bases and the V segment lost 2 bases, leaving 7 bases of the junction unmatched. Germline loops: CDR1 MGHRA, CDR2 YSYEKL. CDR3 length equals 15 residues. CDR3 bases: TGCGCCAGCAGCCAAATCCGGGGGGAAATCGGGGAGCTGTTTTTT. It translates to CASSQIRGEIGELFF.

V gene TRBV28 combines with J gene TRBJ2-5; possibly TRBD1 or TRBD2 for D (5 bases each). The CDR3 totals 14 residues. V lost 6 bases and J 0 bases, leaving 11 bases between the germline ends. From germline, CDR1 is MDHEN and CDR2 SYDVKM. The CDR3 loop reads CASSRDGYQETQYF. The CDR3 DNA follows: TGTGCCAGCAGCCGGGACGGATACCAAGAGACCCAGTACTTC.

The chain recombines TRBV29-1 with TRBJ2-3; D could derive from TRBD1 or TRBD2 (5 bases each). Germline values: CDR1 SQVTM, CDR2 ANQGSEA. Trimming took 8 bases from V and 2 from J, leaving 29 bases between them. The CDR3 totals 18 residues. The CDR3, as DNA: TGCAGCCCGGAGACCGGGGCCCCGACTCACACTCACACAGATACGCAGTATTTT. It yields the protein CSPETGAPTHTHTDTQYF.

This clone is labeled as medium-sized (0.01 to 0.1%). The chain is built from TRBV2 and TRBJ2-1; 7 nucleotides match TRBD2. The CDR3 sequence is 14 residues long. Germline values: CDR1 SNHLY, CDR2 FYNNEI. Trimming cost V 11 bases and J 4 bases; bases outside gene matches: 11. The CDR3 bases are TGTGCCGCCCGGTTGGGGGAGGGTTACAATGAGCAGTTCTTC. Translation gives CAARLGEGYNEQFF.

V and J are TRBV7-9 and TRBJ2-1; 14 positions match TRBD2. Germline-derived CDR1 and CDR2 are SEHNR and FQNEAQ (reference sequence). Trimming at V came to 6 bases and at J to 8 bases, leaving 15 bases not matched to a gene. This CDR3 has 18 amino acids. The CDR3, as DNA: TGTGCCAGCAGTTCCGGGACTAGCGGGGGCTCGTGGTGGCATGAGCAGTTCTTC. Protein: CASSSGTSGGSWWHEQFF.

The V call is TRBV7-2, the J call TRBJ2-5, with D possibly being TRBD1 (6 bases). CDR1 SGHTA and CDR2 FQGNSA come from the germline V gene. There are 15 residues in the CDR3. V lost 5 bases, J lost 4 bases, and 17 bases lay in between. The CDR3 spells CASSLGLGARETQYF. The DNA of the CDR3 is TGTGCCAGCAGCCTCGGATTGGGGGCGAGAGAGACCCAGTACTTC.

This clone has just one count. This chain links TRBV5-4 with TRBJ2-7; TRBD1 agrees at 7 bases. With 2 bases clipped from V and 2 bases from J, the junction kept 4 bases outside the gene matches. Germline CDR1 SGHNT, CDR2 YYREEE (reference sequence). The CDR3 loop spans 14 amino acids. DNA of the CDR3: TGTGCCAGCAGCTTAACAGGACAGGCCTACGAGCAGTACTTC. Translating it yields CASSLTGQAYEQYF. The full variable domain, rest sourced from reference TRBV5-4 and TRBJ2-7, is ETGVTQSPTHLIKTRGQQVTLRCSSQSGHNTVSWYQQALGQGPQFIFQYYREEENGRGNFPPRFSGLQFPNYSSELNVNALELDDSALYLCASSLTGQAYEQYFGPGTRLTVT.

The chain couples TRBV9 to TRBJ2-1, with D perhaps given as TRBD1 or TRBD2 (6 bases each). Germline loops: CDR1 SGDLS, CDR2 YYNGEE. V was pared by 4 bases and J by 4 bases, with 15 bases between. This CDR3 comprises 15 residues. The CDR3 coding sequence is TGTGCCAGCAGCCCGGAGGGGGGACCATACAATGAGCAGTTCTTC. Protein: CASSPEGGPYNEQFF.

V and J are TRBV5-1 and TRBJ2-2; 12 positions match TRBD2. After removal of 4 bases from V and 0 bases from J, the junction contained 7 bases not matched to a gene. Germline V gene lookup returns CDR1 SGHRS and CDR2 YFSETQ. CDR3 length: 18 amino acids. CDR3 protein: CASSLRLAGESNTGELFF. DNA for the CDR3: TGCGCCAGCAGCCTCCGACTAGCGGGGGAGTCGAACACCGGGGAGCTGTTTTTT.

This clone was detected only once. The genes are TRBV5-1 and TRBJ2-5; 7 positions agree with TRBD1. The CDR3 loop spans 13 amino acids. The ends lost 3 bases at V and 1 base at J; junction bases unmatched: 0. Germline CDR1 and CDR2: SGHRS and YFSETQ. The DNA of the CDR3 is TGCGCCAGCAGCTGGGACAGCCAAGAGACCCAGTACTTC. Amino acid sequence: CASSWDSQETQYF.

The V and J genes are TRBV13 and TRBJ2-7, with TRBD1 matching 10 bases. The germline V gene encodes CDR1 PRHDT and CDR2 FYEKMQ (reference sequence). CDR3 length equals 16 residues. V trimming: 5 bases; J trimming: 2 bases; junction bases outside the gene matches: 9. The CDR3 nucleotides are TGTGCCAGCAGCCCTGAACCGGGACAGGGGCCCTACGAGCAGTACTTC. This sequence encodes CASSPEPGQGPYEQYF.

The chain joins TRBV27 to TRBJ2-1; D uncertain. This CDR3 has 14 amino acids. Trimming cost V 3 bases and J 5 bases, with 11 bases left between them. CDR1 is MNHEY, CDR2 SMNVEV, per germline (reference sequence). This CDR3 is CASSFSVADNEQFF. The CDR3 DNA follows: TGTGCCAGCAGTTTTTCAGTGGCGGACAATGAGCAGTTCTTC.

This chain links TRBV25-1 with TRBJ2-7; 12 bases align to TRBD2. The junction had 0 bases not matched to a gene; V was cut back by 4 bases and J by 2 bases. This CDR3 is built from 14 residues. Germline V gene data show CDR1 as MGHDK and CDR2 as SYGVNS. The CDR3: CASSGLAGAYEQYF. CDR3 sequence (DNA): TGTGCCAGCAGTGGACTAGCGGGAGCCTACGAGCAGTACTTC.

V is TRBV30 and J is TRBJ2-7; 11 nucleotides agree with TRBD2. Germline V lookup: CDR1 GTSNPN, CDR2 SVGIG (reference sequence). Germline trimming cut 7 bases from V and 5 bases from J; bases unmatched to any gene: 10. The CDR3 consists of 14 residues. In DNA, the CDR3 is TGTGCCTTTTACCCGGGACTAGCGGCAAACGAGCAGTACTTC. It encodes CAFYPGLAANEQYF.

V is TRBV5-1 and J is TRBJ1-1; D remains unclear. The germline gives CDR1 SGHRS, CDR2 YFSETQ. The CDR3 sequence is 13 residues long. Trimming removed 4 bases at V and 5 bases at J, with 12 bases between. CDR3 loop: CASSGEGHTEAFF. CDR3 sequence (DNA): TGCGCCAGCAGCGGCGAGGGTCATACTGAAGCTTTCTTT.

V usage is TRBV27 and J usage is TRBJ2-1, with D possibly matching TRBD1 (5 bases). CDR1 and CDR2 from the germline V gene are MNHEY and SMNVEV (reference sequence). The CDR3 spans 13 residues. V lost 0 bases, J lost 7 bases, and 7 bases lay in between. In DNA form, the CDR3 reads TGTGCCAGCAGTTTATCCAGGGTGAATGAGCAGTTCTTC. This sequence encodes CASSLSRVNEQFF.

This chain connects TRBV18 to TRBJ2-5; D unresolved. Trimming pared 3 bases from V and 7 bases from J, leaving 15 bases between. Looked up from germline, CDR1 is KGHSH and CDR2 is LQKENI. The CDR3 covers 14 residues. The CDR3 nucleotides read TGTGCCAGCTCACCGCCCGACGGAGACGGGACCCAGTACTTC. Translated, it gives CASSPPDGDGTQYF.

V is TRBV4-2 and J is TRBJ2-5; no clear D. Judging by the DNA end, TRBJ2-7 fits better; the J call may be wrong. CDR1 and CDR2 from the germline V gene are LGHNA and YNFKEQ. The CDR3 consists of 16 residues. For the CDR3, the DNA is TGTGCCAGCAGCCAAGAGGGCTCCCCCGGCAACTACGAGCAGTACTTC. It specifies CASSQEGSPGNYEQYF.